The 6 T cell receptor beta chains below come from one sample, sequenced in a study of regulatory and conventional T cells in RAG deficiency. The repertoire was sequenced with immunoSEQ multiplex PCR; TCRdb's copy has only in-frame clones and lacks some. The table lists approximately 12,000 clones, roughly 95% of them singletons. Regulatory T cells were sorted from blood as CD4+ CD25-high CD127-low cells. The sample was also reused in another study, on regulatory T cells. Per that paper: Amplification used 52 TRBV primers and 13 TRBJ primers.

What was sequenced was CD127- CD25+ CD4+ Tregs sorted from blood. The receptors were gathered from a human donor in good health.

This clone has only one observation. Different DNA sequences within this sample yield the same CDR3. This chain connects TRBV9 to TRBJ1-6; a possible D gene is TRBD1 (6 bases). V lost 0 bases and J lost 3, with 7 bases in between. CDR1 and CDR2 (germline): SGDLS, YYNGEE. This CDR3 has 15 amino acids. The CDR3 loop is CASSVEGHYNSPLHF. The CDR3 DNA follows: TGTGCCAGCAGCGTAGAGGGACACTATAATTCACCCCTCCACTTT.

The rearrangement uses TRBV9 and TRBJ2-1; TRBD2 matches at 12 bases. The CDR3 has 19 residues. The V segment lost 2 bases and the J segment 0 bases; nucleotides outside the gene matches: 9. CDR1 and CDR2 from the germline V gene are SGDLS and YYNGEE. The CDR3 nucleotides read TGTGCCAGCAGCGTGAGCGGACTAGCGGGGCCGAGCTCCTACAATGAGCAGTTCTTC. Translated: CASSVSGLAGPSSYNEQFF.

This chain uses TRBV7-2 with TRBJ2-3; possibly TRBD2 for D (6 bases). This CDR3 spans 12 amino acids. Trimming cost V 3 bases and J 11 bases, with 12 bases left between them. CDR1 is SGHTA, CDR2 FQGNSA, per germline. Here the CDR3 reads CASSLSGLVQYF. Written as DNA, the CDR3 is TGTGCCAGCAGCTTGAGCGGGCTTGTGCAGTATTTT.

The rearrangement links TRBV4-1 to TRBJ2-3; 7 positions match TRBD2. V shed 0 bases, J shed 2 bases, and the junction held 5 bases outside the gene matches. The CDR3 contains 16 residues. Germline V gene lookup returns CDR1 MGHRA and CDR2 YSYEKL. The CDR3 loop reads CASSQDGGGLTDTQYF. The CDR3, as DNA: TGCGCCAGCAGCCAAGATGGCGGGGGACTCACAGATACGCAGTATTTT.

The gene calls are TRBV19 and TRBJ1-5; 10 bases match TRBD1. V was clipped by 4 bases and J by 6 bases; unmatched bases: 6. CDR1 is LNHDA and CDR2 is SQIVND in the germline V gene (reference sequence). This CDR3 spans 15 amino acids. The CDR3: CASSRQGARGQPQHF. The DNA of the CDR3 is TGTGCCAGTAGTAGACAGGGGGCGCGGGGTCAGCCCCAGCATTTT.

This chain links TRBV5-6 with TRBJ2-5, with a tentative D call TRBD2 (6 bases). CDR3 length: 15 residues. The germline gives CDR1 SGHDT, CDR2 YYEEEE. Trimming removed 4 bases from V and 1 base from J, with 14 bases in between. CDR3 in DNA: TGTGCCAGCAGCAGGCGGGGATTCCTCCAAGAGACCCAGTACTTC. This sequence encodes CASSRRGFLQETQYF.